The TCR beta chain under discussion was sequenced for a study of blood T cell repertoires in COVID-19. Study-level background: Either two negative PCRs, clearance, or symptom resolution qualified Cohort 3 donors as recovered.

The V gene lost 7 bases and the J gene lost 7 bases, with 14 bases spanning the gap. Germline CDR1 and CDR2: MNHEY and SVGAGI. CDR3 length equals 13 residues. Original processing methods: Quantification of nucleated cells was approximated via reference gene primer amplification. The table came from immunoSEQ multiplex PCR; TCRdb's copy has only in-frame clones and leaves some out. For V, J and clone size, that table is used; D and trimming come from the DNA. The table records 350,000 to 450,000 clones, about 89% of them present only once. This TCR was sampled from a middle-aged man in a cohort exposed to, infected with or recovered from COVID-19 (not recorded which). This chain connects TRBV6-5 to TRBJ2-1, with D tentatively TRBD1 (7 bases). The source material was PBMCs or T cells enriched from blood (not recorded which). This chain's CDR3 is CASTSGGRNEQFF. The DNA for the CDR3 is TGTGCCAGCACCTCAGGGGGGCGTAATGAGCAGTTCTTC.